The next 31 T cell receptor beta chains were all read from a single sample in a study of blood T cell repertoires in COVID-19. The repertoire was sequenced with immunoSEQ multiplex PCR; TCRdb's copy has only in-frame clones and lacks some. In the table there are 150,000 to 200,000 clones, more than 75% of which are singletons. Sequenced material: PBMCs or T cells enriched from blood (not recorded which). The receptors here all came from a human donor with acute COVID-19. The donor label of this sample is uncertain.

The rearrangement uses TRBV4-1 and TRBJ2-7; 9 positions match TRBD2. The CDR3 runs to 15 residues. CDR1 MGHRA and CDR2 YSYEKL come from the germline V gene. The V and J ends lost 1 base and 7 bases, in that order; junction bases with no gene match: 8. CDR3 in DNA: TGCGCCAGCAGCCAAGGAGCGGGGGGAAAAGAAGAGCAGTACTTC. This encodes CASSQGAGGKEEQYF.

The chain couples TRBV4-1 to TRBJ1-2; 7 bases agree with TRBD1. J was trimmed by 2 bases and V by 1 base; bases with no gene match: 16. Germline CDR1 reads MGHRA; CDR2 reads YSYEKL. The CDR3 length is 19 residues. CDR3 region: CASSQGQGEQGRPNYGYTF. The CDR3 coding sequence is TGCGCCAGCAGCCAAGGGCAGGGCGAACAGGGGAGACCCAACTATGGCTACACCTTC.

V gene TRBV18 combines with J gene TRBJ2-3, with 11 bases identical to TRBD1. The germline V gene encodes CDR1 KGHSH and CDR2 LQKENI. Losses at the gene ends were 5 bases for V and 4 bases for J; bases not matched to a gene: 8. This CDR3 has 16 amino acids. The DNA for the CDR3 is TGTGCCAGCTCAGCCATGGACAGGGGGCTCGCAGATACGCAGTATTTT. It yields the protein CASSAMDRGLADTQYF.

CDR3 amino acids: CASTSQGNYGYTF. CDR3 bases: TGCGCCAGCACCTCACAGGGAAACTATGGCTACACCTTC. The J gene is TRBJ1-2, the V gene TRBV5-1; TRBD1 might be the D (6 bases). The ends were cut back, 6 bases at V and 2 bases at J, with 11 bases in the middle. The CDR3 totals 13 residues. CDR1 is SGHRS and CDR2 is YFSETQ in the germline V gene. The entire variable domain, with the rest obtained from reference TRBV5-1 and TRBJ1-2, is as follows: KAGVTQTPRYLIKTRGQQVTLSCSPISGHRSVSWYQQTPGQGLQFLFEYFSETQRNKGNFPGRFSGRQFSNSRSEMNVSTLELGDSALYLCASTSQGNYGYTFGSGTRLTVV.

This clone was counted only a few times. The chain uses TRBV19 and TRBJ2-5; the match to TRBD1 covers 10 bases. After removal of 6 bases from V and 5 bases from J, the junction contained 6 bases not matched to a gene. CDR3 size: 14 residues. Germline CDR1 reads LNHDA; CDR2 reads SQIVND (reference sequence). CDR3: CASRSTGGAETQYF. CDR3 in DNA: TGTGCCAGTAGATCGACAGGGGGCGCGGAGACCCAGTACTTC.

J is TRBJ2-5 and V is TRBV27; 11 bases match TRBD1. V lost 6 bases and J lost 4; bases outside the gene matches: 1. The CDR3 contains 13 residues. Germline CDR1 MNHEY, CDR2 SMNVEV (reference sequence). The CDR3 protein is CASRDRGPETQYF. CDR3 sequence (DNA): TGTGCCAGCAGGGACAGGGGGCCAGAGACCCAGTACTTC.

In DNA form, the CDR3 reads TGTGCCAGCAGCTTAGCCCGGACAGGTTATAGCAATCAGCCCCAGCATTTT. This encodes CASSLARTGYSNQPQHF. V gene TRBV7-3 combines with J gene TRBJ1-5; 7 bases fit TRBD1. The CDR3 is made up of 17 amino acids. From germline, CDR1 is SGHTA and CDR2 FQGTGA. V was pared by 2 bases and J by 0 bases, with 7 bases of the junction left unmatched.

CDR3 amino acids: CASSLGGQGGGYTF. The CDR3 region has the DNA TGCGCCAGCAGCTTGGGGGGACAGGGCGGCGGCTACACCTTC. The V and J genes are TRBV5-1 and TRBJ1-2; TRBD1 aligns across 9 bases. The ends lost 0 bases at V and 8 bases at J; junction bases unmatched: 5. The V gene's germline CDR1 is SGHRS and CDR2 YFSETQ. CDR3 length equals 14 residues.

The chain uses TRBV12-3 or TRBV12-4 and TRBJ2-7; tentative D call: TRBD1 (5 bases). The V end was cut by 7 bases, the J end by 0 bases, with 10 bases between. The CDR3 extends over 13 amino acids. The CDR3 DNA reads TGTGCCAGCAACGCAGGGATCTCCTACGAGCAGTACTTC. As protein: CASNAGISYEQYF.

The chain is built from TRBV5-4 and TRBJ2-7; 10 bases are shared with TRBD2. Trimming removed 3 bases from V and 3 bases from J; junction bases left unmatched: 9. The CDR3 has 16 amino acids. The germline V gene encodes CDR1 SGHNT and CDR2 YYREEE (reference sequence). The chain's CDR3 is CASSSKLAGKVYEQYF. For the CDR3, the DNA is TGTGCCAGCAGCTCTAAACTAGCGGGGAAAGTCTACGAGCAGTACTTC.

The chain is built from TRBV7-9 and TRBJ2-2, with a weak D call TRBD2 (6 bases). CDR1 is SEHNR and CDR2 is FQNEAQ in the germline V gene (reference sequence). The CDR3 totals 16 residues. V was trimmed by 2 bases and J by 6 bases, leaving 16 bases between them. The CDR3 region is CASSLPPGARAGELFF. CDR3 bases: TGTGCCAGCAGCTTACCACCGGGAGCGAGGGCCGGGGAGCTGTTTTTT. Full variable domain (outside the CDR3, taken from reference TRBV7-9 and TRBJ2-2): DTGVSQNPRHKITKRGQNVTFRCDPISEHNRLYWYRQTLGQGPEFLTYFQNEAQLEKSRLLSDRFSAERPKGSFSTLEIQRTEQGDSAMYLCASSLPPGARAGELFFGEGSRLTVL.

The CDR3 nucleotides are TGTGCCAGCAGCTTGAGGAGACAGGGGGCAGGTGGGGCCAACGTCCTGACTTTC. Its protein is CASSLRRQGAGGANVLTF. The chain has TRBV5-4 and TRBJ2-6; 10 bases map to TRBD1. The germline gives CDR1 SGHNT, CDR2 YYREEE (reference sequence). CDR3 length equals 18 residues. V shed 1 base and J 3 bases; nucleotides not matched to a gene: 7.

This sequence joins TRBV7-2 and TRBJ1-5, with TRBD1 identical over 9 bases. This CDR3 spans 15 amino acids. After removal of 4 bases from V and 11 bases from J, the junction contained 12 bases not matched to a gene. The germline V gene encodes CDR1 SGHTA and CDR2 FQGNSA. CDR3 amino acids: CASSWTGAFLSSQHF. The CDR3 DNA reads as TGTGCCAGCAGCTGGACAGGGGCCTTCTTAAGTTCCCAGCATTTT. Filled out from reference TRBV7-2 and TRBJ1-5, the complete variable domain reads GAGVSQSPSNKVTEKGKDVELRCDPISGHTALYWYRQSLGQGLEFLIYFQGNSAPDKSGLPSDRFSAERTGGSVSTLTIQRTQQEDSAVYLCASSWTGAFLSSQHFGDGTRLSIL.

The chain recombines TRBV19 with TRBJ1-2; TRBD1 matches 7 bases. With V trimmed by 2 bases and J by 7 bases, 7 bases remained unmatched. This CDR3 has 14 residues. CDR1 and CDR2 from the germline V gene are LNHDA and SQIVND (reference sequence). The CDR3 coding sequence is TGTGCCAGTAGTATAACGACAGGGCTAGGTGGCTACACCTTC. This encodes CASSITTGLGGYTF.

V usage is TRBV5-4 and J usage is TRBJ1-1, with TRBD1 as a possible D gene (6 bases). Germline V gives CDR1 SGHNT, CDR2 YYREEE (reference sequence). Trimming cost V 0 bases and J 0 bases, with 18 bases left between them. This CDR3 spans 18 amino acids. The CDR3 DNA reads TGTGCCAGCAGCTTGGCCTCGGGGGGCTTTTCTATGAACACTGAAGCTTTCTTT. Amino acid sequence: CASSLASGGFSMNTEAFF.

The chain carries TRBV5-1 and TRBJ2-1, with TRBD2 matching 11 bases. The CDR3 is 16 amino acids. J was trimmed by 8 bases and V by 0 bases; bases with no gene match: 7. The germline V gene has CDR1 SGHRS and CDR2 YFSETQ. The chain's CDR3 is CASSLDLAGGLDEQFF. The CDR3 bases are TGCGCCAGCAGCTTGGACCTAGCGGGGGGTTTGGATGAGCAGTTCTTC.

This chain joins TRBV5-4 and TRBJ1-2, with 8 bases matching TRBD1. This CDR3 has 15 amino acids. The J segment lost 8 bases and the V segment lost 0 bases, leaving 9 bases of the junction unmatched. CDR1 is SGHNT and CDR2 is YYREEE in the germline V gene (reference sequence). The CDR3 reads CASSLAGQGAQGYTF. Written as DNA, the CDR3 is TGTGCCAGCAGCTTGGCAGGGCAGGGGGCGCAAGGCTACACCTTC.

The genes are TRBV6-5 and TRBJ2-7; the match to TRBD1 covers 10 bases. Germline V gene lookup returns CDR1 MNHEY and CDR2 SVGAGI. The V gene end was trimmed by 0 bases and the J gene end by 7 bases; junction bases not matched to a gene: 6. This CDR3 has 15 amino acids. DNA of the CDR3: TGTGCCAGCAGTTACTCCAGAGACAGGGGGCGAGAGCAGTACTTC. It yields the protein CASSYSRDRGREQYF.

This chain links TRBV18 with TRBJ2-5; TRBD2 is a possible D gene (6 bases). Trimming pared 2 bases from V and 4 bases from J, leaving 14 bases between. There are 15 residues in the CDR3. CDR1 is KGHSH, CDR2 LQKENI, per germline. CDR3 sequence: CASSPNGARGETQYF. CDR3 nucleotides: TGTGCCAGCTCACCAAACGGGGCGCGGGGAGAGACCCAGTACTTC.

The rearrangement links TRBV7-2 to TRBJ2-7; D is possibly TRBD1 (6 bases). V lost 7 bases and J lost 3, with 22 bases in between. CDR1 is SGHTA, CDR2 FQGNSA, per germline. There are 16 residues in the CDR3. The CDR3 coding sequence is TGTGCCAGCAATGGGGGCCAGGGTCCCCCAATCTACGAGCAGTACTTC. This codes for CASNGGQGPPIYEQYF.

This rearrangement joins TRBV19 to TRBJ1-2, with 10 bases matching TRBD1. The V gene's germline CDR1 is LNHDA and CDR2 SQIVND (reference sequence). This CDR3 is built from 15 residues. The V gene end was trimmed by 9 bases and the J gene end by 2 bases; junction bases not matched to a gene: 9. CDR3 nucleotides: TGTGCCAGCAAGTGGGGGGACAGGGGAAACTATGGCTACACCTTC. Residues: CASKWGDRGNYGYTF. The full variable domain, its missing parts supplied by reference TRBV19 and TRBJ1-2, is DGGITQSPKYLFRKEGQNVTLSCEQNLNHDAMYWYRQDPGQGLRLIYYSQIVNDFQKGDIAEGYSVSREKKESFPLTVTSAQKNPTAFYLCASKWGDRGNYGYTFGSGTRLTVV.

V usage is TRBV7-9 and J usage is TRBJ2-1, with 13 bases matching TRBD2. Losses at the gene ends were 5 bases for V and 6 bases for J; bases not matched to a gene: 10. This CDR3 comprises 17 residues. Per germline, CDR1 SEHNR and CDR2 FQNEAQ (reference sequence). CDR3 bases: TGTGCCAGCAGCAATCGGACTAGCGGGGGCCCGGGCAATGAGCAGTTCTTC. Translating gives CASSNRTSGGPGNEQFF.

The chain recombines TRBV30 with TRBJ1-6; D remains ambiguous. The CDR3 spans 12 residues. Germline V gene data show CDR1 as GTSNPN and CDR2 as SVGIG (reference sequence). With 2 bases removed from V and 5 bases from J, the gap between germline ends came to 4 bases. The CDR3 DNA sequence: TGTGCCTGGAGTATTAATAATTCACCCCTCCACTTT. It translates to CAWSINNSPLHF.

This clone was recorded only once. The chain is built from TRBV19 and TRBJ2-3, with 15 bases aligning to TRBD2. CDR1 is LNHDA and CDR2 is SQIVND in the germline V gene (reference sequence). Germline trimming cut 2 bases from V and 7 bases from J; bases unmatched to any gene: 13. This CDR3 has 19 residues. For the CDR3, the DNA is TGTGCCAGTAGTATAATGGGACTAGCGGGGGGCACTCGAGGAAATACGCAGTATTTT. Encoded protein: CASSIMGLAGGTRGNTQYF.

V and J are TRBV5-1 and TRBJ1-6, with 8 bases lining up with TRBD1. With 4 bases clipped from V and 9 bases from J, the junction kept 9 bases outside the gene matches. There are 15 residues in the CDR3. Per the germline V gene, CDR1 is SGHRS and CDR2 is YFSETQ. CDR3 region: CASSLPTGETSPLHF. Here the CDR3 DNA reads TGCGCCAGCAGCCTACCGACAGGGGAGACTTCACCCCTCCACTTT.

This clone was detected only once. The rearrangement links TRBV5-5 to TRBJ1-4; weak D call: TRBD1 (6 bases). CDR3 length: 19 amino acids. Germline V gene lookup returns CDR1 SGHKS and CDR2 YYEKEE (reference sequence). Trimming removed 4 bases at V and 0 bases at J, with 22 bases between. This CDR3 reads CASSLPEQGSSATNEKLFF. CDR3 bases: TGTGCCAGCAGCCTACCTGAACAGGGTTCCTCTGCAACTAATGAAAAACTGTTTTTT.

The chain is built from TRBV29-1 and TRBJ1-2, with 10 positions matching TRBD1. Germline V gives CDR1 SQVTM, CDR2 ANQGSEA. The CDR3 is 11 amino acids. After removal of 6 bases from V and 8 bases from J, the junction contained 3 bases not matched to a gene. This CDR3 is CSVGQGDGYTF. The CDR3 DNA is TGCAGCGTAGGACAGGGGGACGGCTACACCTTC.

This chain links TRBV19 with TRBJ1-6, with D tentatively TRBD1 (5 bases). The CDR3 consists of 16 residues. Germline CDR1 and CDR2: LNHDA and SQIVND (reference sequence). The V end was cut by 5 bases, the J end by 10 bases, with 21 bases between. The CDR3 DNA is TGTGCCAGTAGTCCCCTCCCGGGAGGGGTAGTATCACCCCTCCACTTT. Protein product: CASSPLPGGVVSPLHF. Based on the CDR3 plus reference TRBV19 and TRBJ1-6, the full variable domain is DGGITQSPKYLFRKEGQNVTLSCEQNLNHDAMYWYRQDPGQGLRLIYYSQIVNDFQKGDIAEGYSVSREKKESFPLTVTSAQKNPTAFYLCASSPLPGGVVSPLHFGNGTRLTVT.

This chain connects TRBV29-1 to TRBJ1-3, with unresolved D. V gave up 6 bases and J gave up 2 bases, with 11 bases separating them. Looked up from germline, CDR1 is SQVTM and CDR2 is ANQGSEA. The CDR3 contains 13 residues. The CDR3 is CSVAGGTGNTIYF. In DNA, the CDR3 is TGCAGCGTGGCAGGTGGAACTGGAAACACCATATATTTT. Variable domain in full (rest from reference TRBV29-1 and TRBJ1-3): SAVISQKPSRDICQRGTSLTIQCQVDSQVTMMFWYRQQPGQSLTLIATANQGSEATYESGFVIDKFPISRPNLTFSTLTVSNMSPEDSSIYLCSVAGGTGNTIYFGEGSWLTVV.

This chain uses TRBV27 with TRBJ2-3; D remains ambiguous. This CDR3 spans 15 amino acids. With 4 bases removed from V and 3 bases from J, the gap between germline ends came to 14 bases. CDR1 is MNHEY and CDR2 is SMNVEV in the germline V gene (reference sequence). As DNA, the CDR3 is TGTGCCAGCAGTTCGACCGGGTTTGGAACAGATACGCAGTATTTT. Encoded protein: CASSSTGFGTDTQYF.

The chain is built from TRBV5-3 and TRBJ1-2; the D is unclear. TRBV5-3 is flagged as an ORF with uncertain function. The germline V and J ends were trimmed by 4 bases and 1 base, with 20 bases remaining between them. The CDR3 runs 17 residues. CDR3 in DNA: TGTGCCAGAAGCCGTCTAACGACTGCACGGTTTAACTATGGCTACACCTTC. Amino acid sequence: CARSRLTTARFNYGYTF.